These 20 T cell receptor beta chains share one sample of origin, sequenced in a study of cytomegalovirus exposure and HLA in healthy donors. The study ran its PCR with 60 Vbeta and 13 Jbeta primers. Clones were read by immunoSEQ multiplex PCR, and TCRdb kept only the in-frame ones, dropping some. The top ten clones hold roughly 6.6% of a sample with more than 110,000 clones, over 70% of them seen once. Specimen: PBMCs. The receptors were sampled from a man aged 25-45 years in good health and CMV-seronegative.

CDR3 nucleotide sequence: TGTGCCAGCGCAGGGGCCTTCTATGGCTACACCTTC. This encodes CASAGAFYGYTF. The chain carries TRBV2 and TRBJ1-2, with a possible D match to TRBD1 (6 bases). V was clipped by 8 bases and J by 4 bases, with 11 bases between them. This CDR3 comprises 12 residues. Germline-derived CDR1 and CDR2 are SNHLY and FYNNEI.

The chain couples TRBV5-1 to TRBJ1-2, with 7 bases matching TRBD1. CDR1 is SGHRS, CDR2 YFSETQ, per germline. The ends lost 6 bases at V and 5 bases at J; junction bases unmatched: 10. The length of the CDR3 is 14 residues. CDR3 amino acids: CASTYGQEGYGYTF. CDR3 DNA sequence: TGCGCCAGCACCTACGGACAGGAAGGGTATGGCTACACCTTC.

The chain carries TRBV5-4 and TRBJ2-7, with 13 bases lining up with TRBD2. V was pared by 0 bases and J by 6 bases, with 3 bases of the junction left unmatched. The CDR3 sequence is 15 residues long. Germline assignment: CDR1 SGHNT and CDR2 YYREEE (reference sequence). CDR3 in DNA: TGTGCCAGCAGCTTGGGGACTAGCGGGAGAAGCGAGCAGTACTTC. This gives the protein CASSLGTSGRSEQYF.

J is TRBJ1-1 and V is TRBV11-2, with D hard to call. CDR3 size: 14 residues. With 0 bases removed from V and 4 bases from J, the gap between germline ends came to 9 bases. The germline CDR1 and CDR2 sequences are SGHAT and FQNNGV. The DNA of the CDR3 is TGTGCCAGCAGCTTAGAGGAGGGTGTCACTGAAGCTTTCTTT. It is translated as CASSLEEGVTEAFF.

This chain uses TRBV28 with TRBJ2-7; weak D call: TRBD1 (5 bases). The germline V and J ends were trimmed by 7 bases and 1 base, with 14 bases remaining between them. From germline, CDR1 is MDHEN and CDR2 SYDVKM. The CDR3 length is 14 residues. This chain's CDR3 is CASIRAGKSYEQYF. CDR3 sequence (DNA): TGTGCCAGCATTAGGGCAGGGAAATCCTACGAGCAGTACTTC.

The chain is built from TRBV19 and TRBJ1-2; TRBD1 matches 12 bases. V lost 2 bases and J lost 3; bases outside the gene matches: 10. The germline CDR1 and CDR2 sequences are LNHDA and SQIVND (reference sequence). This CDR3 spans 18 amino acids. As DNA, the CDR3 is TGTGCCAGTAGTATATCGTTTCCCGGGACAGGGGGCGACTATGGCTACACCTTC. Its translation is CASSISFPGTGGDYGYTF.

The chain recombines TRBV2 with TRBJ2-7; D gene unclear. V was cut by 1 base and J by 0 bases, with 16 bases left in between. In germline, CDR1 is SNHLY, CDR2 FYNNEI. The CDR3 spans 17 residues. This chain's CDR3 is CASSEESRSDISYEQYF. DNA for the CDR3: TGTGCCAGCAGTGAAGAGTCCCGCAGTGATATCTCCTACGAGCAGTACTTC.

V and J are TRBV7-9 and TRBJ2-1, with 8 bases identical to TRBD2. The germline V gene encodes CDR1 SEHNR and CDR2 FQNEAQ (reference sequence). With 2 bases clipped from V and 4 bases from J, the junction kept 10 bases outside the gene matches. The CDR3 runs 17 residues. The CDR3, as DNA: TGTGCCAGCAGCTTATGGGCCCTCGGGAGGGCTTACAATGAGCAGTTCTTC. Amino acid sequence: CASSLWALGRAYNEQFF.

Remarks on this clone: One end of the junction fails to match germline, which may point to a read error. V gene TRBV7-7 combines with J gene TRBJ1-2, with 8 positions matching TRBD1. Per the germline V gene, CDR1 is SSHAT and CDR2 is FNYEAQ (reference sequence). CDR3 length equals 17 residues. The CDR3 region has the DNA TGTGCTAGCAGCTTCTCTCCCGGGACAGGCGACGATAAAGGCTACACCTTC. It encodes CASSFSPGTGDDKGYTF.

The J gene is TRBJ2-5, the V gene TRBV6-6; tentatively, D is TRBD2 (6 bases). The CDR3 has 16 amino acids. V gave up 0 bases and J gave up 2 bases, with 13 bases separating them. Germline CDR1 MNHNY, CDR2 SVGAGI (reference sequence). The CDR3 here is CASSYSVQRVQETQYF. The DNA for the CDR3 is TGTGCCAGCAGTTACTCAGTCCAGCGGGTTCAAGAGACCCAGTACTTC.

The V gene is TRBV28, the J gene TRBJ2-2; 9 bases are a match to TRBD2. Unmatched junction bases numbered 11, after V lost 3 bases and J lost 6 bases. This CDR3 contains 17 residues. In germline, CDR1 is MDHEN, CDR2 SYDVKM. The DNA for the CDR3 is TGTGCCAGCAGTTTCAACGCGGGAGGGCGTCAGTCCGGGGAGCTGTTTTTT. Its protein product is CASSFNAGGRQSGELFF.

V gene TRBV11-2 combines with J gene TRBJ1-1; D uncertain. This CDR3 region has 15 residues. Trimming stripped 3 bases from V and 0 bases from J, with 11 bases between. The germline CDR1 and CDR2 sequences are SGHAT and FQNNGV. The CDR3 here is CASSFPPTLNTEAFF. As DNA, the CDR3 is TGTGCCAGCAGCTTCCCTCCTACCTTGAACACTGAAGCTTTCTTT.

V and J are TRBV6-5 and TRBJ1-2, with a possible D match to TRBD1 (6 bases). Trimming stripped 0 bases from V and 6 bases from J, with 14 bases between. Germline V gene sequence: CDR1 MNHEY, CDR2 SVGAGI. CDR3 length equals 15 residues. In DNA, the CDR3 is TGTGCCAGCAGTTACTCGATCGGGGGGGGGCATGGCTACACCTTC. Its translation is CASSYSIGGGHGYTF.

The CDR3 nucleotides are TGTGCCAGCAGTTTGGGGGGGGCCAGGGGCAATAACTATGGCTACACCTTC. The encoded protein is CASSLGGARGNNYGYTF. This chain links TRBV28 with TRBJ1-2; tentative D call: TRBD1 (6 bases). There are 17 residues in the CDR3. Germline lookup yields CDR1 MDHEN and CDR2 SYDVKM. V lost 3 bases, J lost 1 base, and 18 bases lay in between.

DNA of the CDR3: TGTGCCAGCAGTGCCCAGACTAGCGGGGTCTCCGAGCAGTACTTC. Protein product: CASSAQTSGVSEQYF. The J gene is TRBJ2-5, the V gene TRBV6-1; 11 bases agree with TRBD2. The DNA end is more similar to TRBJ2-7, so the J call may be wrong. Germline CDR1 MNHNS, CDR2 SASEGT. The CDR3 spans 15 residues.

The CDR3 loop is CASSSKDSSYEQYF. Here the CDR3 DNA reads TGTGCCAGCAGTTCCAAGGACAGCTCCTACGAGCAGTACTTC. This chain uses TRBV27 with TRBJ2-7; D may be TRBD1 (6 bases). Germline V gene data show CDR1 as MNHEY and CDR2 as SMNVEV (reference sequence). The length of the CDR3 is 14 residues. The V and J ends lost 4 bases and 0 bases respectively, with 10 bases between them.

This clone was observed a single time. The chain combines TRBV6-5 with TRBJ2-1, with TRBD1 identical over 8 bases. This CDR3 has 14 residues. The germline gives CDR1 MNHEY, CDR2 SVGAGI. Unmatched junction bases numbered 4, after V lost 6 bases and J lost 3 bases. CDR3 protein: CASSGQGIYNEQFF. The CDR3 DNA is TGTGCCAGCAGCGGACAGGGTATCTACAATGAGCAGTTCTTC.

V is TRBV29-1 and J is TRBJ2-7; D is perhaps TRBD1 (5 bases). Germline lookup yields CDR1 SQVTM and CDR2 ANQGSEA. The CDR3 sequence is 12 residues long. V lost 6 bases and J 3 bases, leaving 12 bases between the germline ends. The CDR3 sequence: CSVRQSFYEQYF. The CDR3, as DNA: TGCAGCGTCAGACAGAGCTTCTACGAGCAGTACTTC.

This clone was recorded only once. This rearrangement joins TRBV2 to TRBJ2-5; 8 nucleotides agree with TRBD1. The CDR3 length is 13 residues. With 5 bases clipped from V and 3 bases from J, the junction kept 2 bases outside the gene matches. The V gene's germline CDR1 is SNHLY and CDR2 FYNNEI. CDR3 residues: CASSRTGKETQYF. CDR3 in DNA: TGTGCCAGCAGTAGGACAGGGAAAGAGACCCAGTACTTC.

This chain joins TRBV2 and TRBJ1-1; 9 nucleotides line up with TRBD1. CDR1 is SNHLY and CDR2 is FYNNEI in the germline V gene. The CDR3 contains 15 residues. The trim removed 0 bases at V and 8 bases at J, leaving 7 bases unmatched. The CDR3 reads CASSEALTGGEEAFF. CDR3 bases: TGTGCCAGCAGTGAAGCACTAACAGGGGGCGAAGAAGCTTTCTTT. Variable domain in full (rest from reference TRBV2 and TRBJ1-1): EPEVTQTPSHQVTQMGQEVILRCVPISNHLYFYWYRQILGQKVEFLVSFYNNEISEKSEIFDDQFSVERPDGSNFTLKIRSTKLEDSAMYFCASSEALTGGEEAFFGQGTRLTVV.